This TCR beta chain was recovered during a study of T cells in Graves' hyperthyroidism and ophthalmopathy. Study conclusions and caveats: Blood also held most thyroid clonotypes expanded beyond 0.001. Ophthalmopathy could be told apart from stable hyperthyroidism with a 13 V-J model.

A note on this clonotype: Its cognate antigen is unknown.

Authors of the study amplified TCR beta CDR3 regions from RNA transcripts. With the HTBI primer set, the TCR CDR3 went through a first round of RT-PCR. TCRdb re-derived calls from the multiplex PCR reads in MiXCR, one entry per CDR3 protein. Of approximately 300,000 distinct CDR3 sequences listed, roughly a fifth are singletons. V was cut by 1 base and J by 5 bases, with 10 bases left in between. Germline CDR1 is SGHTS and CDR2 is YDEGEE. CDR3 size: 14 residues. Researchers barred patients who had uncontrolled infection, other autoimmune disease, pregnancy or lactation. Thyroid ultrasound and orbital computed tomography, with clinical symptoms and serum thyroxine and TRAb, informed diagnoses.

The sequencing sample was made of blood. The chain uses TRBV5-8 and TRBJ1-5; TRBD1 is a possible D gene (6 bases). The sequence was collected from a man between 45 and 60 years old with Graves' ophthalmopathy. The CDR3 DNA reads TGTGCCAGCAGCTTGTGGGGGCTAGATCAGCCCCAGCATTTT. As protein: CASSLWGLDQPQHF.